The rows below give T cell receptor beta chains drawn from one sample of a study of blood T cell repertoires in COVID-19. The method was immunoSEQ multiplex PCR; TCRdb's version includes in-frame clones alone and lacks a portion of them. The table shows fewer than 350,000 clones, with 86% occurring only once. The specimen was peripheral blood. The receptors here all came from a woman aged 30 to 39 with COVID-19, enrolled during active disease. Both conserved end residues are part of each CDR3. Fields, in order: J gene, clone size, V gene, CDR3 length, D gene, CDR3 protein, CDR3 DNA. A D gene is named only where the DNA matches it firmly. Size is stated for part of the rows, as once, few or many counts, or as a class when the clone is expanded.

J: TRBJ1-3; size: once; V: TRBV5-6; length: 14; D: NA; CDR3: CASSLTGEPNTIYF; DNA: TGTGCCAGCAGCTTGACAGGTGAACCAAACACCATATATTTT
J: TRBJ1-4; size: NA; V: TRBV5-6; length: 14; D: NA; CDR3: CASSLYRAREKLFF; DNA: TGTGCCAGCAGCTTATACAGGGCAAGGGAAAAACTGTTTTTT
J: TRBJ1-2; size: NA; V: TRBV11-2; length: 13; D: NA; CDR3: CASSLAGVYGYTF; DNA: TGTGCCAGCAGCTTAGCAGGGGTCTATGGCTACACCTTC
J: TRBJ2-5; size: NA; V: TRBV5-8; length: 15; D: NA; CDR3: CASSLALMKQETQYF; DNA: TGTGCCAGCAGCTTAGCTCTTATGAAGCAAGAGACCCAGTACTTC
J: TRBJ1-2; size: NA; V: TRBV7-8; length: 14; D: NA; CDR3: CASSLVGSSYGYTF; DNA: TGTGCCAGCAGCCTGGTTGGCAGTTCCTATGGCTACACCTTC
J: TRBJ2-7; size: NA; V: TRBV19; length: 15; D: TRBD1; CDR3: CASSTTGAASYEQYF; DNA: TGTGCCAGTAGTACGACAGGGGCGGCCTCCTACGAGCAGTACTTC
J: TRBJ2-7; size: NA; V: TRBV25-1; length: 14; D: NA; CDR3: CASSESHTSREQYF; DNA: TGTGCCAGCAGTGAATCTCATACTTCCCGCGAGCAGTACTTC
J: TRBJ2-3; size: NA; V: TRBV10-1; length: 17; D: TRBD2; CDR3: CASSERPSRGVADTQYF; DNA: TGCGCCAGCAGTGAGCGCCCGTCACGGGGGGTCGCAGATACGCAGTATTTT
J: TRBJ2-3; size: NA; V: TRBV4-1; length: 15; D: NA; CDR3: CASSQEDRITDTQYF; DNA: TGCGCCAGCAGCCAAGAAGACAGGATCACAGATACGCAGTATTTT
J: TRBJ1-1; size: NA; V: TRBV5-1; length: 16; D: TRBD1; CDR3: CASSLVGGAGRTEAFF; DNA: TGCGCCAGCAGCTTGGTAGGGGGCGCGGGTAGAACTGAAGCTTTCTTT
J: TRBJ2-5; size: few; V: TRBV2; length: 16; D: NA; CDR3: CASSVWYPGQRETQYF; DNA: TGTGCCAGCAGTGTGTGGTACCCAGGGCAGAGGGAGACCCAGTACTTC
J: TRBJ1-3; size: NA; V: TRBV3-1/TRBV3-2; length: 16; D: NA; CDR3: CASSQGGHLSGNTIYF; DNA: TGTGCCAGCAGCCAAGGGGGACACCTCTCTGGAAACACCATATATTTT
J: TRBJ1-1; size: NA; V: TRBV4-1; length: 15; D: TRBD1; CDR3: CASSHAGTGGTEAFF; DNA: TGCGCCAGCAGCCACGCCGGGACAGGGGGAACTGAAGCTTTCTTT
J: TRBJ1-2; size: NA; V: TRBV30; length: 14; D: NA; CDR3: CAWSVGGASYSYTF; DNA: TGTGCCTGGAGTGTAGGGGGGGCGTCCTATAGCTACACCTTC
J: TRBJ1-3; size: NA; V: TRBV6-1; length: 14; D: NA; CDR3: CASRIDGSGNTIYF; DNA: TGTGCCAGCCGGATAGACGGGTCCGGAAACACCATATATTTT